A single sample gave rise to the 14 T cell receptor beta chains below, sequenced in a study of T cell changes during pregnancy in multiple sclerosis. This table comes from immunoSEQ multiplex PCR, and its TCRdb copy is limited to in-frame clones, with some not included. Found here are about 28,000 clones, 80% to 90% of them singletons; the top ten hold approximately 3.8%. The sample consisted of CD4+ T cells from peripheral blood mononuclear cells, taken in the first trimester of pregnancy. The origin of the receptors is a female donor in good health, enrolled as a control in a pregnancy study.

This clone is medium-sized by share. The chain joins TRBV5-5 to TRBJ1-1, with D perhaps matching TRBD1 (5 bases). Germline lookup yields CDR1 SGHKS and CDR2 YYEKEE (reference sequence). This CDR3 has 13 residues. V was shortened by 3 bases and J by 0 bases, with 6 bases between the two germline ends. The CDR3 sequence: CASSSTVNTEAFF. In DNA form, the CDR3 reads TGTGCCAGCAGCTCGACAGTGAACACTGAAGCTTTCTTT.

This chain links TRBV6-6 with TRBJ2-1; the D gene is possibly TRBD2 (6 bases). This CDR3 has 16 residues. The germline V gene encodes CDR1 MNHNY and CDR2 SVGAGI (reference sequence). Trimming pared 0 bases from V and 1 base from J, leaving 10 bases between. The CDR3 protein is CASSYSTGTSYNEQFF. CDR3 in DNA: TGTGCCAGCAGTTACTCGACCGGGACTTCCTACAATGAGCAGTTCTTC.

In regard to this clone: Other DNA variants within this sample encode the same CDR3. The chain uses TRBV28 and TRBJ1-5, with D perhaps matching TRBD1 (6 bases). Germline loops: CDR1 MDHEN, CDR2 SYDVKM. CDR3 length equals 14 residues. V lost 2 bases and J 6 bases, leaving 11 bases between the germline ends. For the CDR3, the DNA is TGTGCCAGCAGTTTAACAGGGAAGGGTCAGCCCCAGCATTTT. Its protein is CASSLTGKGQPQHF.

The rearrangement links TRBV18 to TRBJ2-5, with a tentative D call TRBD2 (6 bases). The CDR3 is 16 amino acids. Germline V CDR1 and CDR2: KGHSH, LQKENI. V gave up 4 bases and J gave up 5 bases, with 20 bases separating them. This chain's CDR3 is CASSLSIGSIGETQYF. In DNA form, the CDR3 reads TGTGCCAGCTCACTAAGTATCGGGAGTATAGGGGAGACCCAGTACTTC.

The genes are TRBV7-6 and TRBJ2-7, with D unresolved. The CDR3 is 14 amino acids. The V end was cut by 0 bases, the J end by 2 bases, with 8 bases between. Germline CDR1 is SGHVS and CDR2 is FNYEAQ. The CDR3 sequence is CASSLAGRPYEQYF. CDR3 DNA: TGTGCCAGCAGCTTAGCTGGCCGCCCCTACGAGCAGTACTTC. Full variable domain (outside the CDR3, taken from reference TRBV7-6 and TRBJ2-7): GAGVSQSPRYKVTKRGQDVALRCDPISGHVSLYWYRQALGQGPEFLTYFNYEAQQDKSGLPNDRFSAERPEGSISTLTIQRTEQRDSAMYRCASSLAGRPYEQYFGPGTRLTVT.

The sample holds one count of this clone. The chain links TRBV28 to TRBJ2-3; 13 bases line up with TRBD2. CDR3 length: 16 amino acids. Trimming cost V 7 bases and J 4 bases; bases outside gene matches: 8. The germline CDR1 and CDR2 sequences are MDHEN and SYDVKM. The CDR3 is CASNSGLAGRADTQYF. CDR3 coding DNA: TGTGCCAGCAATTCGGGACTAGCGGGGCGTGCAGATACGCAGTATTTT.

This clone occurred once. The DNA of the CDR3 is TGTGCCAGCAGCCGCGCCTCGGTGGATACGCAGTATTTT. Protein: CASSRASVDTQYF. V is TRBV7-9 and J is TRBJ2-3; no clear D. This CDR3 has 13 amino acids. CDR1 and CDR2 from the germline V gene are SEHNR and FQNEAQ (reference sequence). V shed 5 bases and J shed 6 bases, with 12 bases lying between them.

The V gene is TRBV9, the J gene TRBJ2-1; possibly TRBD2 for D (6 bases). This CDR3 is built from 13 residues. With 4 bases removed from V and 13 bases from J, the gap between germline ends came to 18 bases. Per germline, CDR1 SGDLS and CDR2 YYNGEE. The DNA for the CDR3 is TGTGCCAGCAGCCTAAGACTAGTTGGGCTACAGTTCTTC. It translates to CASSLRLVGLQFF. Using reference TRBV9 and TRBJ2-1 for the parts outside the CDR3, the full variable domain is DSGVTQTPKHLITATGQRVTLRCSPRSGDLSVYWYQQSLDQGLQFLIQYYNGEERAKGNILERFSAQQFPDLHSELNLSSLELGDSALYFCASSLRLVGLQFFGPGTRLTVL.

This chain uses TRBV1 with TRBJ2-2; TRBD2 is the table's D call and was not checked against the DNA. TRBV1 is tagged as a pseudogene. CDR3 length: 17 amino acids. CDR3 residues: CTSSQDLAGENTGELFF. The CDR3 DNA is TGCACCAGCAGCCAAGACCTAGCGGGGGAGAACACCGGGGAGCTGTTTTTT.

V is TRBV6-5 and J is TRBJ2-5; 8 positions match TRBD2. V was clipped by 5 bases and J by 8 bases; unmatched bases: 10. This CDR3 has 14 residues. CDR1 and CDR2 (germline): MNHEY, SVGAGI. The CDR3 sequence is CASSQRELAGTQYF. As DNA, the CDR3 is TGTGCCAGCAGTCAAAGGGAGCTAGCGGGTACCCAGTACTTC.

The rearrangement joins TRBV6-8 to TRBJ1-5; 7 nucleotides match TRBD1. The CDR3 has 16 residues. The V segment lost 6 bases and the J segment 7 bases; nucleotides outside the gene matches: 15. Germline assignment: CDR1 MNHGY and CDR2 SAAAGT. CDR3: CASSPARTGARQPQHF. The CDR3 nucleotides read TGTGCCAGCAGCCCAGCCCGGACAGGCGCCCGGCAGCCCCAGCATTTT.

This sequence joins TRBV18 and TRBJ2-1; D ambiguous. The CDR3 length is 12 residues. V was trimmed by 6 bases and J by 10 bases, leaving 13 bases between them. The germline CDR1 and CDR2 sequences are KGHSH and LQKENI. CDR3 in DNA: TGTGCCAGCTCTCCGAGCACCAGGGAGCAGTTCTTC. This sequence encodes CASSPSTREQFF.

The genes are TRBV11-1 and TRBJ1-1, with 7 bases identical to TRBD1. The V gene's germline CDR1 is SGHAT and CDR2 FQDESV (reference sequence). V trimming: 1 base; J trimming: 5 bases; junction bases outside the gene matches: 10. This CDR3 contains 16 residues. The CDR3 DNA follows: TGTGCCAGCAGCTTAGGCGGAGCAGGGGGTCGTACTGAAGCTTTCTTT. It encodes CASSLGGAGGRTEAFF.

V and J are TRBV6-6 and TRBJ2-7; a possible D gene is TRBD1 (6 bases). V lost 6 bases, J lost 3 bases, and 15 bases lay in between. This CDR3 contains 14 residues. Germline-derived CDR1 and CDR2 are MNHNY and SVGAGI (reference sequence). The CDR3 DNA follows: TGTGCCAGCAGCGGCCAGGGGCGCGTCTACGAGCAGTACTTC. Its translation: CASSGQGRVYEQYF.